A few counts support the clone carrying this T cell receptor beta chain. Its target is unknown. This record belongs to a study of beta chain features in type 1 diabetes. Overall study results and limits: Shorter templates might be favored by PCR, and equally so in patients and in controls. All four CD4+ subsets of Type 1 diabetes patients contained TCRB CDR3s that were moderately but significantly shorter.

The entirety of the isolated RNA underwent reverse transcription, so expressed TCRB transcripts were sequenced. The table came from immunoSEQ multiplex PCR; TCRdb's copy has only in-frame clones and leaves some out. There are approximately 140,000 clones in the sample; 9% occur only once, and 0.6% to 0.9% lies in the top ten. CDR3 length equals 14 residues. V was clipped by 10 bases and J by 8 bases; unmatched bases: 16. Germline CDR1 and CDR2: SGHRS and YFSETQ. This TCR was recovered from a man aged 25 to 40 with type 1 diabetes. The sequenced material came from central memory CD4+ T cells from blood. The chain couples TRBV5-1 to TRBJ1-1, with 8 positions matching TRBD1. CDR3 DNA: TGCGCCGCCTCCACGGGGCAGGGGGCCTCAGAAGCTTTCTTT. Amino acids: CAASTGQGASEAFF.